This is a list of T cell receptor beta chains from one sample in a study of control samples from healthy donors and cancer patients. This table comes from immunoSEQ multiplex PCR, and its TCRdb copy is limited to in-frame clones, with some not included. The repertoire holds 150,000 or so clones, with 92% as singletons. Sequenced input: blood. The receptor set was obtained from a man younger than 35 in good health. The CDR3 runs from the conserved cysteine through the conserved F or W. Each record gives: V gene, J gene, clone size, CDR3 protein. Size values are once, few and many counts, or a class for expanded clones, and some rows have none.

>TRBV6-1|TRBJ1-2|.
CASSERQGAGYGYTF
>TRBV7-6|TRBJ2-2|.
CASSLRTTGELFF
>TRBV20-1|TRBJ1-5|.
CSASYRGISNQPQHF
>TRBV2|TRBJ2-7|.
CASEGTDYEQYF
>TRBV6-1|TRBJ1-1|.
CASSTNRESSEAFF
>TRBV12-2|TRBJ1-2|.
CASRLAGQGSDYGYTF
>TRBV7-6|TRBJ1-6|few
CASSLLINSPLHF
>TRBV7-6|TRBJ1-2|.
CASSLVPPGTNYGYTF
>TRBV19|TRBJ2-2|.
CASSIAGYTGELFF
>TRBV19|TRBJ1-2|.
CASSMTLYGYTF